The clone carrying this T cell receptor beta chain was seen a single time. Its antigen is as yet unknown. TCRdb ran MiXCR on the RT-PCR reads and lists one entry per CDR3 protein. Of roughly 23,000 distinct CDR3 sequences in the sample, around four fifths were seen once. The sample comes from a study of yellow fever vaccine responses in identical twins. Overall study findings and caveats: Reportedly, twins showed a vaccine T cell response that looked partly convergent and partly personalized.

Trimming pared 5 bases from V and 6 bases from J, leaving 19 bases between. CDR3 size: 16 residues. V gene TRBV12-3 or TRBV12-4 combines with J gene TRBJ2-2; no firm D call. This clonotype was sampled from a woman aged 18 to 35 who received the yellow fever vaccine. The starting material was T cells from blood (PBMCs), unsorted or a sorted subset (not recorded which), obtained before or after yellow fever vaccination (not recorded which). For the CDR3, the DNA is TGTGCCAGCAGTCGCTCAACCCCCTTTGGTCCCGGGGAGCTGTTTTTT. Its translation: CASSRSTPFGPGELFF.